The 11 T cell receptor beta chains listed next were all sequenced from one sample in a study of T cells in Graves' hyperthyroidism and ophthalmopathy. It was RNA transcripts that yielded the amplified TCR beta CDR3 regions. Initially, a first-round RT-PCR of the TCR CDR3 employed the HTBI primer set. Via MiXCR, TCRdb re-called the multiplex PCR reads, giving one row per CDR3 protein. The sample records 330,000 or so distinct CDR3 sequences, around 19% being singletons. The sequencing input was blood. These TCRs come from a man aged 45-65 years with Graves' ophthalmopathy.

The CDR3 nucleotides are TGTGCCAGCAGCTTAGAGGGTTCCAGCTCTGGAAACACCATATATTTT. Encoded protein: CASSLEGSSSGNTIYF. This sequence joins TRBV7-9 and TRBJ1-3; D ambiguous. The CDR3 has 16 amino acids. Deletions cut 1 base from V and 0 bases from J, with 10 bases between. Germline CDR1 is SEHNR and CDR2 is FQNEAQ (reference sequence).

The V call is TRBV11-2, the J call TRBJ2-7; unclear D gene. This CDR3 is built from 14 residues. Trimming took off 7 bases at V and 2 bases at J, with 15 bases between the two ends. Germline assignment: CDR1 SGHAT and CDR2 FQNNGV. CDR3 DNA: TGTGCCAGCACCTTGGGTAGGCCCCCCTACGAGCAGTACTTC. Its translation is CASTLGRPPYEQYF.

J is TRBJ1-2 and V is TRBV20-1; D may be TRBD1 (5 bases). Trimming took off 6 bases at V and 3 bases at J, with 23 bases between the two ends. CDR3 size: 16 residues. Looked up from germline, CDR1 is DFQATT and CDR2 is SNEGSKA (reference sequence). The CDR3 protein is CSALKVQGGRDYGYTF. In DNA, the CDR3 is TGCAGTGCCCTCAAGGTGCAGGGAGGTCGAGACTATGGCTACACCTTC.

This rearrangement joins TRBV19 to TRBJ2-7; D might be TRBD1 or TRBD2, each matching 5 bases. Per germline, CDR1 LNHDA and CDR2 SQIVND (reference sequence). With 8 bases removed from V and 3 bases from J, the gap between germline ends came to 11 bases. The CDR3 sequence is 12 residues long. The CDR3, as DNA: TGTGCCAGTGGGAGAGGGGACTACGAGCAGTACTTC. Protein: CASGRGDYEQYF.

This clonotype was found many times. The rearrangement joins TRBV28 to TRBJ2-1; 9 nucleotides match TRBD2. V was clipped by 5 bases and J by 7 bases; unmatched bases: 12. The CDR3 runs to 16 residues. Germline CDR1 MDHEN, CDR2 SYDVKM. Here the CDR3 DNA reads TGTGCCAGCAGTACCTCCGGGACTAGCCTGTGGAATGAGCAGTTCTTC. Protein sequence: CASSTSGTSLWNEQFF.

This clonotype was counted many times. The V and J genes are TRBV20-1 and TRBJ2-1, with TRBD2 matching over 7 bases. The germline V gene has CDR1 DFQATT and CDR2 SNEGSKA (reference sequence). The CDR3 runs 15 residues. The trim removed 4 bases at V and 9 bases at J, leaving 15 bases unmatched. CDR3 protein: CSAIIPKGPSGEQFF. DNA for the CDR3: TGCAGTGCTATAATCCCTAAGGGGCCTAGCGGTGAGCAGTTCTTC.

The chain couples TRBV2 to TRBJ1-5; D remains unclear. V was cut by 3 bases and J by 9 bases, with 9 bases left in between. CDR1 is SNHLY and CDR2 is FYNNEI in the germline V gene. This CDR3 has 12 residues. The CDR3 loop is CASSDPARPQHF. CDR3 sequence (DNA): TGTGCCAGCAGTGATCCTGCGAGGCCCCAGCATTTT.

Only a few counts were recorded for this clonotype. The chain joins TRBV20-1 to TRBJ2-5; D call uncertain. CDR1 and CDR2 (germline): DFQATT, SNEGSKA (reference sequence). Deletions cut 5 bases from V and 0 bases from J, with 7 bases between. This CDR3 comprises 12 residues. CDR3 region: CSAQENQETQYF. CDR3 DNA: TGCAGTGCTCAGGAAAACCAAGAGACCCAGTACTTC.

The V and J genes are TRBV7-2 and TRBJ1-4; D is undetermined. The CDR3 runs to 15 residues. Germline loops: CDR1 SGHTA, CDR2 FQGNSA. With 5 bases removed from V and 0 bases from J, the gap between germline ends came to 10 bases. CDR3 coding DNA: TGTGCCAGCAGCCCCCAGGTTGCAACTAATGAAAAACTGTTTTTT. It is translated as CASSPQVATNEKLFF. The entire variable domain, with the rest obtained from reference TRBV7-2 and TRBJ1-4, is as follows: GAGVSQSPSNKVTEKGKDVELRCDPISGHTALYWYRQSLGQGLEFLIYFQGNSAPDKSGLPSDRFSAERTGGSVSTLTIQRTQQEDSAVYLCASSPQVATNEKLFFGSGTQLSVL.

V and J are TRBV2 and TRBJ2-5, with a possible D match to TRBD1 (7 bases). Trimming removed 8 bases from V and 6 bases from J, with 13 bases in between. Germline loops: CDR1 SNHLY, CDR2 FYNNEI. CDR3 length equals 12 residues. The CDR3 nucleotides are TGTGCCAGCGAGGAGGGGGCAAAGACCCAGTACTTC. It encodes CASEEGAKTQYF.

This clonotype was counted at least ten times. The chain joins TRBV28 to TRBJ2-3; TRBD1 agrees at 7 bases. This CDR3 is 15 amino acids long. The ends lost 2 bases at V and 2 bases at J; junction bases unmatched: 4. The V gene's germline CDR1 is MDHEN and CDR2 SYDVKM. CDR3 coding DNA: TGTGCCAGCAGTTTACTCACAGGGGCCACAGATACGCAGTATTTT. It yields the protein CASSLLTGATDTQYF.